One sample yielded the 6 T cell receptor beta chains listed below, sequenced in a study of PD-L1 blockade in urothelial cancer (dated by TCRdb to 2015 to 2018). The time point label on this specimen signifies: pretreatment peripheral blood. Library construction relied on the immunoSEQ multiplex PCR assay. TCRdb carries this immuneACCESS record with in-frame sequences only. Its versions omit some clonotypes, under half of them owing to an unresolved V gene in the studies checked, with the rest unexplained. The sample table contains almost 50,000 clones; only one count was recorded for roughly 80% of them. Roughly 3.3% of the sample is held by the ten biggest clonotypes. The specimen comprised PBMCs, sampled around atezolizumab (anti-PD-L1) treatment. Receptor source: a man aged 65 to 85 with urothelial cancer.

This chain joins TRBV18 and TRBJ2-1; 8 bases agree with TRBD2. The length of the CDR3 is 15 residues. Germline trimming cut 2 bases from V and 7 bases from J; bases unmatched to any gene: 7. CDR1 and CDR2 (germline): KGHSH, LQKENI. The CDR3 DNA sequence: TGTGCCAGCTCACCAACCAGAGCGGGAGTTAATGAGCAGTTCTTC. Amino acid sequence: CASSPTRAGVNEQFF.

The rearrangement links TRBV2 to TRBJ1-5; TRBD1 is a possible D gene (5 bases). V dropped 7 bases and J dropped 3 bases, with 16 bases sitting between them. Germline CDR1 and CDR2: SNHLY and FYNNEI. The CDR3 is 15 residues long. The CDR3 DNA sequence: TGTGCCAGCACCCCCCAGCAGGGCAACAATCAGCCCCAGCATTTT. Its protein product is CASTPQQGNNQPQHF. Filled out from reference TRBV2 and TRBJ1-5, the complete variable domain reads EPEVTQTPSHQVTQMGQEVILRCVPISNHLYFYWYRQILGQKVEFLVSFYNNEISEKSEIFDDQFSVERPDGSNFTLKIRSTKLEDSAMYFCASTPQQGNNQPQHFGDGTRLSIL.

This clone was found once. This chain uses TRBV25-1 with TRBJ1-1; D may be TRBD1 (6 bases). The CDR3 loop spans 15 amino acids. The germline V gene encodes CDR1 MGHDK and CDR2 SYGVNS. Trimming left V 5 bases short and J 4 bases short, with 17 bases between. The CDR3 protein is CASSSPDSTPTEAFF. In DNA form, the CDR3 reads TGTGCCAGCAGTTCCCCGGACAGTACCCCCACTGAAGCTTTCTTT.

This chain joins TRBV5-1 and TRBJ2-3, with 9 bases aligning to TRBD1. The CDR3 contains 15 residues. V lost 3 bases, J lost 3 bases, and 5 bases stayed unmatched. Germline-derived CDR1 and CDR2 are SGHRS and YFSETQ. The CDR3 DNA follows: TGCGCCAGCAGCTACAGACAGGGGGAAACAGATACGCAGTATTTT. This sequence encodes CASSYRQGETDTQYF.

This CDR3 reads CASSQRQGATGANVLTF. DNA of the CDR3: TGTGCCAGCTCACAAAGACAGGGGGCGACTGGGGCCAACGTCCTGACTTTC. The rearrangement links TRBV18 to TRBJ2-6; the match to TRBD1 covers 10 bases. The V and J ends lost 4 bases and 2 bases, in that order; junction bases with no gene match: 5. The germline V gene encodes CDR1 KGHSH and CDR2 LQKENI. This CDR3 comprises 17 residues.

J is TRBJ2-1 and V is TRBV28, with TRBD2 matching over 9 bases. The CDR3 has 16 amino acids. Germline V lookup: CDR1 MDHEN, CDR2 SYDVKM. J was trimmed by 6 bases and V by 6 bases; bases with no gene match: 12. CDR3 protein: CASSLGGLASRNEQFF. CDR3 nucleotides: TGTGCCAGCAGCTTAGGGGGACTAGCTTCGCGCAATGAGCAGTTCTTC.